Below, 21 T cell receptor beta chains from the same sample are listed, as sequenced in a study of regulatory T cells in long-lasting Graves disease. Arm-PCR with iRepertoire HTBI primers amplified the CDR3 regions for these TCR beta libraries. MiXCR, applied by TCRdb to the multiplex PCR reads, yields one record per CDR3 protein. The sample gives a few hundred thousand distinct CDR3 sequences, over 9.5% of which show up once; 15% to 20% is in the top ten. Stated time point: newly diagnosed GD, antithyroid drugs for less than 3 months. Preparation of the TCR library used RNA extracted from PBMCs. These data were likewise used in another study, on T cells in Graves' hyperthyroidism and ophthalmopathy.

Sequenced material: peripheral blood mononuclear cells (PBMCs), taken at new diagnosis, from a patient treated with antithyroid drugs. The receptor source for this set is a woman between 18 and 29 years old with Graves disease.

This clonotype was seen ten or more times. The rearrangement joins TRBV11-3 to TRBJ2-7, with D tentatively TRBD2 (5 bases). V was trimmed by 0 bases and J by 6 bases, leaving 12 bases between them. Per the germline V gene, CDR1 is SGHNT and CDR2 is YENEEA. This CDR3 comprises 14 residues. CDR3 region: CASSLEYSVGEQYF. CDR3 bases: TGTGCCAGCAGCTTAGAATATAGCGTCGGCGAGCAGTACTTC.

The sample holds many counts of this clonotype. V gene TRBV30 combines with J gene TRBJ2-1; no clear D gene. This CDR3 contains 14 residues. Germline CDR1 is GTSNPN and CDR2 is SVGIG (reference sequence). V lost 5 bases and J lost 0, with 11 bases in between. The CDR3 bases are TGTGCCTGGGCTCCAGATAACTCCTACAATGAGCAGTTCTTC. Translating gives CAWAPDNSYNEQFF.

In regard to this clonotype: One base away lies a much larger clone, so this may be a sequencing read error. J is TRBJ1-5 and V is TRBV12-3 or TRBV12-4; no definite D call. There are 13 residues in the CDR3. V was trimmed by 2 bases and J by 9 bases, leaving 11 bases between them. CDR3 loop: CASSLILIRPQHF. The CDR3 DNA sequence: TGTGCCAGCAGTTTAATCCTTATACGGCCCCAGCATTTT.

The CDR3 DNA is TGCAGTGCTTCATTTAAAGGGACTAGCGGGAGGGCCGAATCCTACGAGCAGTACTTC. This sequence encodes CSASFKGTSGRAESYEQYF. This chain joins TRBV20-1 and TRBJ2-7, with 16 bases fitting TRBD2. Germline-derived CDR1 and CDR2 are DFQATT and SNEGSKA (reference sequence). The CDR3 consists of 19 residues. Unmatched junction bases numbered 14, after V lost 5 bases and J lost 1 base.

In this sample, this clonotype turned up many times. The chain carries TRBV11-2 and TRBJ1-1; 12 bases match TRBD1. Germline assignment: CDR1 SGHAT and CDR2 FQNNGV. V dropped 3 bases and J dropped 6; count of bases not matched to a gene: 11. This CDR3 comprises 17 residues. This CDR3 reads CASSFGTGGVEAPEAFF. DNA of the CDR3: TGTGCCAGCAGCTTCGGGACAGGGGGCGTGGAGGCACCTGAAGCTTTCTTT.

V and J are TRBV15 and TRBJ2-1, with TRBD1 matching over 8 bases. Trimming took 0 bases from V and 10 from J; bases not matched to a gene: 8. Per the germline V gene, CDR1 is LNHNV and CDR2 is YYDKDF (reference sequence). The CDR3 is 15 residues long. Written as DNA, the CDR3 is TGTGCCACCAGCAGAGAAGGGACAGGTTATTGGGAGCAGTTCTTC. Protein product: CATSREGTGYWEQFF. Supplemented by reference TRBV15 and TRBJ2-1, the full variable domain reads DAMVIQNPRYQVTQFGKPVTLSCSQTLNHNVMYWYQQKSSQAPKLLFHYYDKDFNNEADTPDNFQSRRPNTSFCFLDIRSPGLGDTAMYLCATSREGTGYWEQFFGPGTRLTVL.

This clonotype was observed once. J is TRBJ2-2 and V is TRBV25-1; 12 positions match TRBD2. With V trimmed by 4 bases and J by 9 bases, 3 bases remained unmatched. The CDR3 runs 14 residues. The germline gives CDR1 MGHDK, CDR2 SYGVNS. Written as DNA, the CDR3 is TGTGCCAGCAGTGGACTAGCGGGAGCCAGGGAGCTGTTTTTT. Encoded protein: CASSGLAGARELFF.

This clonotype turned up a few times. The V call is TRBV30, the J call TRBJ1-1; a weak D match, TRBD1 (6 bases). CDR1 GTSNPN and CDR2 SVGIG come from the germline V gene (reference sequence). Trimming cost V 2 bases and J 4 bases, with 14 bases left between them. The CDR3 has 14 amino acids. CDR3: CAWSPYWGATEAFF. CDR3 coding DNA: TGTGCCTGGAGTCCTTACTGGGGGGCCACTGAAGCTTTCTTT.

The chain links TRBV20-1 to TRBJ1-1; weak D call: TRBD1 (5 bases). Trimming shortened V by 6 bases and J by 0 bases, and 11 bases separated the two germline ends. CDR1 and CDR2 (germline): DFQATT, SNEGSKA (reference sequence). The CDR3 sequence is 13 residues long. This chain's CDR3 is CSAPLGLNTEAFF. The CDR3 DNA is TGCAGTGCCCCCTTGGGGCTGAACACTGAAGCTTTCTTT.

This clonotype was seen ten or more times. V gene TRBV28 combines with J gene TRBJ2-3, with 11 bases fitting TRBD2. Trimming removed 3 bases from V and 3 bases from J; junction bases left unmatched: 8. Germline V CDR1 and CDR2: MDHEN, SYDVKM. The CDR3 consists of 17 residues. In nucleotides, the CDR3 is TGTGCCAGCAGTTTTAGAGGGGCTAGCGGGGGGACAGATACGCAGTATTTT. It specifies CASSFRGASGGTDTQYF.

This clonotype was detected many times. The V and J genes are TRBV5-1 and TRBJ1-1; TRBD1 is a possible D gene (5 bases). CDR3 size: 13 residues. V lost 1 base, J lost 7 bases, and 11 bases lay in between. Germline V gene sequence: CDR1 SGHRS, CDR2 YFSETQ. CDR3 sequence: CASSLLGVHEAFF. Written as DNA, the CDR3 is TGCGCCAGCAGCTTGTTGGGGGTACATGAAGCTTTCTTT.

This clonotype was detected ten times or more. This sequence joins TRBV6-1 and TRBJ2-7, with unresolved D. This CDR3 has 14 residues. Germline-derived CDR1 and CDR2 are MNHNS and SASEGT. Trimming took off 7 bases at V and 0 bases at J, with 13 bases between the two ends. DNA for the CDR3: TGTGCCAGCACGTACGCGGTAAGCTCCTACGAGCAGTACTTC. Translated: CASTYAVSSYEQYF.

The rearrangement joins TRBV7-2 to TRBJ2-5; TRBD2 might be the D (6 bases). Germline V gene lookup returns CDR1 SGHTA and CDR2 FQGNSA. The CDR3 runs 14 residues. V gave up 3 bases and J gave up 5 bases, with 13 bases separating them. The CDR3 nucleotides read TGTGCCAGCAGCTTCTCGGGAGTCGCTGAGACCCAGTACTTC. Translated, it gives CASSFSGVAETQYF.

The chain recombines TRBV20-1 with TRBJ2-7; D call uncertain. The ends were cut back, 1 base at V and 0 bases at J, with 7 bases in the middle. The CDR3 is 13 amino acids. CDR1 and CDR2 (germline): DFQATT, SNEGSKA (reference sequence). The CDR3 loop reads CSARGLPSYEQYF. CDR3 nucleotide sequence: TGCAGTGCTAGAGGGTTACCCTCCTACGAGCAGTACTTC.

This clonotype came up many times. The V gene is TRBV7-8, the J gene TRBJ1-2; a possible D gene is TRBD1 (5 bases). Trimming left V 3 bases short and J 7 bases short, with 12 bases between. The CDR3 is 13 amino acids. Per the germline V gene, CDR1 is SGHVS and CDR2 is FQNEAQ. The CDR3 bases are TGTGCCAGCAGCTTTCGCAGGGTGGGTGGCTACACCTTC. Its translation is CASSFRRVGGYTF.

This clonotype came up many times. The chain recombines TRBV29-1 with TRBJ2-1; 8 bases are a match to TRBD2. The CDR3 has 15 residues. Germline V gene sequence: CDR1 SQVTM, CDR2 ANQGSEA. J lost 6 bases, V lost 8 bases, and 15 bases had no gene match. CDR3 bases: TGCAGCTTCCCCGGGGGGACGGCGGGAGGCAATGAGCAGTTCTTC. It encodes CSFPGGTAGGNEQFF.

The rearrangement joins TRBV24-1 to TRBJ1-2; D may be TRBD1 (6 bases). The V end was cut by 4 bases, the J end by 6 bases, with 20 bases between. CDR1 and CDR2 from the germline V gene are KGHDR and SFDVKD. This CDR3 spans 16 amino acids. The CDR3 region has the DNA TGTGCCACCAGTGACTCAATCTGGGACACCAGGCATGGCTACACCTTC. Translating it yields CATSDSIWDTRHGYTF.

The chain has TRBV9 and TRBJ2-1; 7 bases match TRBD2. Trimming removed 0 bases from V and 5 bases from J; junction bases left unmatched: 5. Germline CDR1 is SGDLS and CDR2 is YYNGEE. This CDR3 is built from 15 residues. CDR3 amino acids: CASSVGPGGHNEQFF. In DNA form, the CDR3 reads TGTGCCAGCAGCGTAGGTCCGGGGGGTCACAATGAGCAGTTCTTC.

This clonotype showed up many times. In DNA form, the CDR3 reads TGCAGTGCAATGGGGGCGGGAGGGTCCCATACGTACACCGGGGAGCTGTTTTTT. This gives the protein CSAMGAGGSHTYTGELFF. This chain joins TRBV20-1 and TRBJ2-2; TRBD2 agrees at 9 bases. V was pared by 6 bases and J by 3 bases, with 17 bases of the junction left unmatched. The CDR3 runs 18 residues. CDR1 DFQATT and CDR2 SNEGSKA come from the germline V gene (reference sequence).

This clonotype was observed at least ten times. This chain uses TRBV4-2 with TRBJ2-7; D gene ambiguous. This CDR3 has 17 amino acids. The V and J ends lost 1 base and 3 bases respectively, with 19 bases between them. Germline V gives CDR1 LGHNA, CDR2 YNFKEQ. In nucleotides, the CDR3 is TGTGCCAGCAGCCAAGGCTATGGGATCACGTCTCACTACGAGCAGTACTTC. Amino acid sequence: CASSQGYGITSHYEQYF.

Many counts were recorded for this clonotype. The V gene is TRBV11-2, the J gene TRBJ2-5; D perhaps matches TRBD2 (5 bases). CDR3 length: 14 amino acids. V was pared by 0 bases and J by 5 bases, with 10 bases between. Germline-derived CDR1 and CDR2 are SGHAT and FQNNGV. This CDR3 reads CASSLELVGETQYF. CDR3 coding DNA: TGTGCCAGCAGCTTAGAACTAGTTGGGGAGACCCAGTACTTC.